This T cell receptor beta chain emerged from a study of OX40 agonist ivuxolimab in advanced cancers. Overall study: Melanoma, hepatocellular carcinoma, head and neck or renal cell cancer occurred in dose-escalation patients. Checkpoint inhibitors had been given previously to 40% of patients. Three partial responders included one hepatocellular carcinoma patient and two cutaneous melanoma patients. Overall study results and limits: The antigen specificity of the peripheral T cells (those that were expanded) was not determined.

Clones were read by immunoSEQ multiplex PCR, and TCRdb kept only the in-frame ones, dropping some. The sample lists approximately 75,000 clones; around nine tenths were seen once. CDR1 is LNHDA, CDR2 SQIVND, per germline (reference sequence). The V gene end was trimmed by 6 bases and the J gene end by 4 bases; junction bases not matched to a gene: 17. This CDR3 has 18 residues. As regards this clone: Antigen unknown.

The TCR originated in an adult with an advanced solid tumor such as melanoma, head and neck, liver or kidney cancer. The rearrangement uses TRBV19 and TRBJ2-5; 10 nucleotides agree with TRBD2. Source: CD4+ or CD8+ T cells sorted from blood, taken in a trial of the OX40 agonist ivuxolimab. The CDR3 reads CASRRSAGGPGGGETQYF. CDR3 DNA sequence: TGTGCCAGTAGAAGGTCAGCGGGAGGGCCAGGAGGAGGAGAGACCCAGTACTTC.